This TCR beta chain appears in the sequencing data of a study of CD8+ T cells in alopecia areata. Background on the study: Oral tofacitinib (5 to 10 mg twice daily) was administered to treated patients. General observations from the study: Affected scalp, especially in alopecia totalis/universalis, had a higher clonality than normal scalp did.

It was cDNA, reverse transcribed from extracted RNA, that served as the sequencing template. Profiled with immunoSEQ multiplex PCR; TCRdb holds only in-frame clones, not every one. The sample gives hundreds of thousands of clones, 58% of which show up once; roughly 1.8% is in the top ten. Germline V CDR1 and CDR2: GTSNPN, SVGIG (reference sequence). This CDR3 spans 14 amino acids. V lost 3 bases to trimming and J lost 2 bases, with 10 bases between them. A word on this clone: The antigen remains unidentified.

Treatment in this sample: oral pan-JAK inhibitor, 5-10 mg twice daily. The chain couples TRBV30 to TRBJ2-2, with a possible D match to TRBD1 (6 bases). This sample comprised CD4+ T cells sorted from blood, obtained at week 24, from a patient treated with tofacitinib. The sequence was obtained from a human donor with alopecia areata. This CDR3 reads CAWRNRDNTGELFF. The DNA of the CDR3 is TGTGCCTGGAGGAACAGGGATAACACCGGGGAGCTGTTTTTT.